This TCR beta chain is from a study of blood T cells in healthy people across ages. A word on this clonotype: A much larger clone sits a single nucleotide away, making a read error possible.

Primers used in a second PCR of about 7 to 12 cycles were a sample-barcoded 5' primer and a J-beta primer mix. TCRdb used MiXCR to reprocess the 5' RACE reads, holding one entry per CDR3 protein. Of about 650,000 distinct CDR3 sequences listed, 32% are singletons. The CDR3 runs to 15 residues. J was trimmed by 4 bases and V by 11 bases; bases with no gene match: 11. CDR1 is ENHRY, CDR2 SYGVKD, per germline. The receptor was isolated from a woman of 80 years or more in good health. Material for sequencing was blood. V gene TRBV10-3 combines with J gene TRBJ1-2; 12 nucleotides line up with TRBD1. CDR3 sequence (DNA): TGTGCCGACCGACAAGGGGGACAGGGGGCCTATGGCTACACCTTC. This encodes CADRQGGQGAYGYTF.